Presented here are 9 T cell receptor beta chains from one specimen sequenced in a study of cytomegalovirus exposure and HLA in healthy donors. The PCR was carried out with 60 Vbeta primers and 13 Jbeta primers. The assay was immunoSEQ multiplex PCR, and TCRdb's table has in-frame clones only and misses some. The sample gives hundreds of thousands of clones, over 65% of which show up once; 0.63% is in the top ten. Sequenced sample: PBMCs. The receptor set was obtained from a young man in good health and CMV-seronegative.

V usage is TRBV29-1 and J usage is TRBJ2-7; a possible D gene is TRBD1 (6 bases). The CDR3 spans 15 residues. CDR1 and CDR2 (germline): SQVTM, ANQGSEA. Trimming took off 6 bases at V and 0 bases at J, with 18 bases between the two ends. CDR3 nucleotide sequence: TGCAGCGTCGCACAGACAGGCTTAAGCTCCTACGAGCAGTACTTC. As protein: CSVAQTGLSSYEQYF.

CDR3 region: CASSPNGGNHNYGYTF. DNA of the CDR3: TGTGCCAGCAGCCCCAATGGAGGAAATCATAACTATGGCTACACCTTC. The V call is TRBV11-2, the J call TRBJ1-2; no clear D. V was cut by 5 bases and J by 1 base, with 17 bases left in between. Germline CDR1 SGHAT, CDR2 FQNNGV. The CDR3 runs 16 residues.

The chain has TRBV6-1 and TRBJ2-7; 7 bases match TRBD2. CDR3 length equals 14 residues. V was pared by 6 bases and J by 9 bases, with 14 bases of the junction left unmatched. Germline V lookup: CDR1 MNHNS, CDR2 SASEGT. CDR3 sequence: CASSPRGGTDGQYF. CDR3 sequence (DNA): TGTGCCAGCAGCCCCCGCGGGGGAACAGACGGGCAGTACTTC.

The rearrangement joins TRBV29-1 to TRBJ2-7; D possibly corresponds to TRBD2 (6 bases). CDR3 length: 11 amino acids. Germline assignment: CDR1 SQVTM and CDR2 ANQGSEA. With 6 bases removed from V and 0 bases from J, the gap between germline ends came to 6 bases. CDR3 loop: CSVGSSYEQYF. The DNA of the CDR3 is TGCAGCGTCGGGAGCTCCTACGAGCAGTACTTC.

This clone was detected only a few times. The chain has TRBV9 and TRBJ2-7; 7 bases agree with TRBD2. The CDR3 extends over 15 amino acids. Per the germline V gene, CDR1 is SGDLS and CDR2 is YYNGEE. The V gene end was trimmed by 4 bases and the J gene end by 2 bases; junction bases not matched to a gene: 9. CDR3 DNA: TGTGCCAGCAGCCCATGGGACGGGGGGACCTACGAGCAGTACTTC. Encoded protein: CASSPWDGGTYEQYF.

V usage is TRBV6-5 and J usage is TRBJ1-5, with D possibly being TRBD1 (5 bases). The V end lost 0 bases, the J end lost 6 bases, and 12 bases lay between the germline ends. The length of the CDR3 is 15 residues. Germline V CDR1 and CDR2: MNHEY, SVGAGI. CDR3 nucleotides: TGTGCCAGCAGTTACTCGACCGGGGGTGGTCAGCCCCAGCATTTT. It encodes CASSYSTGGGQPQHF.

The gene calls are TRBV12-5 and TRBJ1-2; D is possibly TRBD1 (6 bases). Trimming shortened V by 5 bases and J by 4 bases, and 17 bases separated the two germline ends. Germline lookup yields CDR1 LGHNT and CDR2 FRNRAP. This CDR3 is 15 amino acids long. The CDR3 reads CASGKPGQEAYGYTF. CDR3 coding DNA: TGTGCTAGTGGTAAACCGGGACAAGAAGCCTATGGCTACACCTTC.

V and J are TRBV5-6 and TRBJ1-2; D perhaps matches TRBD1 (5 bases). Per germline, CDR1 SGHDT and CDR2 YYEEEE. The V end was cut by 4 bases, the J end by 4 bases, with 8 bases between. This CDR3 has 12 amino acids. CDR3 protein: CASSPDSYGYTF. CDR3 sequence (DNA): TGTGCCAGCAGCCCCGACAGCTATGGCTACACCTTC.

This rearrangement joins TRBV28 to TRBJ1-2, with D hard to call. Germline assignment: CDR1 MDHEN and CDR2 SYDVKM. V dropped 2 bases and J dropped 5 bases, with 6 bases sitting between them. The CDR3 is 12 residues long. The CDR3 nucleotides are TGTGCCAGCAGTTTAACACCATATGGCTACACCTTC. Protein sequence: CASSLTPYGYTF.